This record covers a single T cell receptor (beta chain). Its specificity is unknown. The table came from immunoSEQ multiplex PCR; TCRdb's copy has only in-frame clones and leaves some out. Of over a million clones in the sample, over 95% were seen once. The source of the sample is a study of shared clonotypes between healthy human individuals. Study-level background: CD8 memory received one plate per donor, CD8 naive two, CD4 memory three and CD4 naive three.

Study-level points and caveats: Across subsets, estimated richness was generally greater for naive than for memory populations. Sampling covered blood only; tissue repertoires likely differ.

The CDR3 has 13 residues. V was clipped by 4 bases and J by 3 bases, with 10 bases between them. The V gene's germline CDR1 is SGHDT and CDR2 YYEEEE. The source is a man aged 25 to 40 in good health. The chain has TRBV5-6 and TRBJ1-1; tentative D call: TRBD1 (5 bases). The sequencing input was naive CD4+ T cells sorted from blood. The sample's subset: CD45RA+ positively selected. CDR3 region: CASSRGGYTEAFF. The CDR3 DNA is TGTGCCAGCAGCCGGGGGGGTTACACTGAAGCTTTCTTT.